This T cell receptor (beta chain) stems from a study of Graves' ophthalmopathy and Graves' hyperthyroidism. With regard to this clonotype: Its antigen is undetermined.

RNA transcripts served as template for amplifying TCR beta CDR3 sequences. HTBI primers served in a first-round RT-PCR, which a second-round multiplex PCR followed. TCRdb called the multiplex PCR reads again in MiXCR, with one record for every CDR3 protein. This repertoire shows around 1.1 million distinct CDR3 sequences, about 38% found once; its top ten account for around 10%. Study results and limitations: Blood was where most expanded thyroid clonotypes above 0.001 frequency also turned up. Built on 13 signatures, a model told ophthalmopathy apart from stable hyperthyroidism with roughly 88% sensitivity and roughly 80% specificity.

The sequence was collected from an adult man with Graves' hyperthyroidism. The sample consisted of peripheral blood or thyroid tissue (not recorded which).

CDR3 bases: TGTGCCAGCAGTATAGGACGGCTGATCAATCAGCCCCAGCATTTT. This encodes CASSIGRLINQPQHF. V and J are TRBV6-4 and TRBJ1-5; D not certain. The germline V gene has CDR1 MRHNA and CDR2 SNTAGT. Trimming took off 5 bases at V and 3 bases at J, with 14 bases between the two ends. This CDR3 spans 15 amino acids.